This TCR beta chain was recovered during a study of technical replicates of blood from a few donors. This table comes from immunoSEQ multiplex PCR, and its TCRdb copy is limited to in-frame clones, with some not included. The sample has roughly 80,000 clones, about 88% seen once; the top ten hold 0.35% to 0.5%. The sample was T cells isolated from PBMCs. The TCR was taken from a human donor in good health.

CDR3 sequence reads: CASSPQRTVSGNTIYF. CDR3 bases: TGCGCCAGCAGCCCCCAGCGGACGGTCTCTGGAAACACCATATATTTT. The V call is TRBV4-1, the J call TRBJ1-3; D not resolved. Germline V gene lookup returns CDR1 MGHRA and CDR2 YSYEKL. The CDR3 totals 16 residues. Between the trimmed V and J ends, which lost 4 bases and 0 bases, there was a span of 13 bases.